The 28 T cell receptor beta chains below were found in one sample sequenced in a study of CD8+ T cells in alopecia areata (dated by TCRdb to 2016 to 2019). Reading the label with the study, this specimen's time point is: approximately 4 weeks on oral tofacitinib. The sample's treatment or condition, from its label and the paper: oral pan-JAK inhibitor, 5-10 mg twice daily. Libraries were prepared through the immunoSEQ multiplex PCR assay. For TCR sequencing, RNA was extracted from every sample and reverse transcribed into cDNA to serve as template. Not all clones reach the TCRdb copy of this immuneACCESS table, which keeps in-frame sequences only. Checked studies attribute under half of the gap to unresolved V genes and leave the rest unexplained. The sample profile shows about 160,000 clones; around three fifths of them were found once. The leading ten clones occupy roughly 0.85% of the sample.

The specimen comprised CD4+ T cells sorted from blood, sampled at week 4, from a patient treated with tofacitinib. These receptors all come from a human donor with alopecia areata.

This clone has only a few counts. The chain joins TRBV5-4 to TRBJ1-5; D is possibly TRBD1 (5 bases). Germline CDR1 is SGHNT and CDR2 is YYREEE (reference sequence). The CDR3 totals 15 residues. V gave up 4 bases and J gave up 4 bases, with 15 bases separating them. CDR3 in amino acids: CASSAWGPGNQPQHF. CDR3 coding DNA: TGTGCCAGCAGCGCTTGGGGACCGGGGAATCAGCCCCAGCATTTT.

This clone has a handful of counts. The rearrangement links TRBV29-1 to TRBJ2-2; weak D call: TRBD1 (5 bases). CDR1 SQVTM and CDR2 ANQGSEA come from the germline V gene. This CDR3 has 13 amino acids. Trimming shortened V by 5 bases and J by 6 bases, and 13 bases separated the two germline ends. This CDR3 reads CSVSGRVAGELFF. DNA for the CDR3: TGCAGCGTTTCAGGCAGGGTGGCCGGGGAGCTGTTTTTT.

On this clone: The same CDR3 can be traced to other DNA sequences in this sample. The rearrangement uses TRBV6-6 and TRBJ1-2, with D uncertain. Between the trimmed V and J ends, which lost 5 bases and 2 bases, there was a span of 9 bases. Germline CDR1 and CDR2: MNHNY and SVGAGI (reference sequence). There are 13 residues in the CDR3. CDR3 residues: CASSVDPNYGYTF. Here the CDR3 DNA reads TGTGCCAGCAGTGTTGATCCGAACTATGGCTACACCTTC.

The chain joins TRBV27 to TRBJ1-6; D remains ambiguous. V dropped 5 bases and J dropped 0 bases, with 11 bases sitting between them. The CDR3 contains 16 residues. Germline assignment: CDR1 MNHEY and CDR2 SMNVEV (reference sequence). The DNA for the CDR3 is TGTGCCAGCAGTCCAGACTGGAGCTCCTATAATTCACCCCTCCACTTT. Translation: CASSPDWSSYNSPLHF.

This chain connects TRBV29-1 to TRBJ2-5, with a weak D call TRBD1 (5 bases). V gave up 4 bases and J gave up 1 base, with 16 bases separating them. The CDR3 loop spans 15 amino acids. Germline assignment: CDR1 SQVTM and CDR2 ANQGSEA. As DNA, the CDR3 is TGCAGCGTTGTATCTTTCCCGCAGGGCCAAGAGACCCAGTACTTC. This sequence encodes CSVVSFPQGQETQYF.

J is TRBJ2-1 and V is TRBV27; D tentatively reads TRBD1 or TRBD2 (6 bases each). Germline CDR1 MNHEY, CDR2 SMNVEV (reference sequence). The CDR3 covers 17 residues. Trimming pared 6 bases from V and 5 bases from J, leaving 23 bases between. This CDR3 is CASSRTPGGSDNNEQFF. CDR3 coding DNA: TGTGCCAGCAGCCGCACACCCGGGGGCAGCGACAACAATGAGCAGTTCTTC.

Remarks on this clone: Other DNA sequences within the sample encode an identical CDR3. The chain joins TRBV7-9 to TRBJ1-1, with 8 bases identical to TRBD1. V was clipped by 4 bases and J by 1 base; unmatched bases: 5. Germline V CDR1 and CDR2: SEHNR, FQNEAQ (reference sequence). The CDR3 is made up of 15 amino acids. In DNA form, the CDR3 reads TGTGCCAGCAGCTCCCCGGACAGGGCGAACACTGAAGCTTTCTTT. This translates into CASSSPDRANTEAFF.

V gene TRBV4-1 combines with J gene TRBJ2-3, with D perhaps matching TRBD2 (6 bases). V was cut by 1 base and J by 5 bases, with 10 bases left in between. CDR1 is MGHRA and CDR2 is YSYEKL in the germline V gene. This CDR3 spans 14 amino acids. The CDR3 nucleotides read TGCGCCAGCAGCCAAGGCCGGGGGAAAGATACGCAGTATTTT. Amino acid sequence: CASSQGRGKDTQYF.

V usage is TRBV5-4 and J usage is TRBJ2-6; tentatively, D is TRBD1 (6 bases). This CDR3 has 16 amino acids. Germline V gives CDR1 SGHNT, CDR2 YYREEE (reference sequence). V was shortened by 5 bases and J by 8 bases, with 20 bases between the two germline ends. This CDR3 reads CASSFLGQLATNVLTF. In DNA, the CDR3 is TGTGCCAGCAGTTTCCTAGGACAGCTTGCAACCAACGTCCTGACTTTC.

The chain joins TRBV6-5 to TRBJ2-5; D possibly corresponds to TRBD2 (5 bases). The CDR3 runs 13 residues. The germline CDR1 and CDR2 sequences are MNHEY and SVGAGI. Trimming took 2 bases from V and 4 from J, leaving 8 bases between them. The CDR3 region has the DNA TGTGCCAGCAGTTACCCCGCGGGAGAGACCCAGTACTTC. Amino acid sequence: CASSYPAGETQYF.

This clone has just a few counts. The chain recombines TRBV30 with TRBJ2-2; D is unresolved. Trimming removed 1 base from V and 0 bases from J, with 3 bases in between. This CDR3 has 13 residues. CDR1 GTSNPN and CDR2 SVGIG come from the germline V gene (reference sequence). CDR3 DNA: TGTGCCTGGAGTGAAACGAACACCGGGGAGCTGTTTTTT. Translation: CAWSETNTGELFF. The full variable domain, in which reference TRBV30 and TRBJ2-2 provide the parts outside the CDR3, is SQTIHQWPATLVQPVGSPLSLECTVEGTSNPNLYWYRQAAGRGLQLLFYSVGIGQISSEVPQNLSASRPQDRQFILSSKKLLLSDSGFYLCAWSETNTGELFFGEGSRLTVL.

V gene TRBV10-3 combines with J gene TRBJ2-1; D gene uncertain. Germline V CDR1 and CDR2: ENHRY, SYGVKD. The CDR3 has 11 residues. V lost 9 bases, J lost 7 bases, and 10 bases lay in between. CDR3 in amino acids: CAIQKHNEQFF. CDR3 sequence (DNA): TGTGCCATACAGAAACATAATGAGCAGTTCTTC.

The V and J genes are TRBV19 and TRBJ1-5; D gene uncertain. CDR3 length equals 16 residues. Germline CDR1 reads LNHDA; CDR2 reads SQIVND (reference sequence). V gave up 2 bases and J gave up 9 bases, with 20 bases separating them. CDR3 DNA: TGTGCCAGTAGTATAAGGAGTACTCGGGATGGCTTGCCCCAGCATTTT. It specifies CASSIRSTRDGLPQHF. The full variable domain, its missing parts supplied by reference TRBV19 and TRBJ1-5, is DGGITQSPKYLFRKEGQNVTLSCEQNLNHDAMYWYRQDPGQGLRLIYYSQIVNDFQKGDIAEGYSVSREKKESFPLTVTSAQKNPTAFYLCASSIRSTRDGLPQHFGDGTRLSIL.

The CDR3 loop is CASSMVRGETQYF. CDR3 nucleotide sequence: TGTGCCAGTAGTATGGTACGGGGGGAGACCCAGTACTTC. V gene TRBV19 combines with J gene TRBJ2-5; tentative D call: TRBD2 (6 bases). CDR1 LNHDA and CDR2 SQIVND come from the germline V gene (reference sequence). The CDR3 spans 13 residues. Trimming removed 3 bases at V and 5 bases at J, with 10 bases between.

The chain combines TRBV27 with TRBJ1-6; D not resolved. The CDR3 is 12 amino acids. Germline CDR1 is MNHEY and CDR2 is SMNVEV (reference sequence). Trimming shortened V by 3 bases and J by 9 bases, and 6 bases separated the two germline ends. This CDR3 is CASSFSGSPLHF. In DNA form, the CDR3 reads TGTGCCAGCAGTTTCAGTGGTTCACCCCTCCACTTT.

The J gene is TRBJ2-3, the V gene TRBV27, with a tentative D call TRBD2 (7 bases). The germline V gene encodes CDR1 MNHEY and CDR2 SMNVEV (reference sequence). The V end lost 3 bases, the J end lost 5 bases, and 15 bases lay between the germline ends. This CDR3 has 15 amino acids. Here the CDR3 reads CASSFMWGGQDTQYF. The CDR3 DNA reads TGTGCCAGCAGTTTTATGTGGGGGGGCCAAGATACGCAGTATTTT.

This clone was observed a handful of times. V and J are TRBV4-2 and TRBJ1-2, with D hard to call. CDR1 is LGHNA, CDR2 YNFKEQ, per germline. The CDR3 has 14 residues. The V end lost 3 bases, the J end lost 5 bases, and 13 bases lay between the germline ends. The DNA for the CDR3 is TGTGCCAGCAGCCAGGATAGGGAACTATATGGCTACACCTTC. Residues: CASSQDRELYGYTF.

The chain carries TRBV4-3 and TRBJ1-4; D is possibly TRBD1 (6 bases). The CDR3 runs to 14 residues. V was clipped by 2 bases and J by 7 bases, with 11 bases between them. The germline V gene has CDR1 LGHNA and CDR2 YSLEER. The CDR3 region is CASSQQQGFEKLFF. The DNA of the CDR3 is TGCGCCAGCAGCCAACAACAGGGATTTGAAAAACTGTTTTTT.

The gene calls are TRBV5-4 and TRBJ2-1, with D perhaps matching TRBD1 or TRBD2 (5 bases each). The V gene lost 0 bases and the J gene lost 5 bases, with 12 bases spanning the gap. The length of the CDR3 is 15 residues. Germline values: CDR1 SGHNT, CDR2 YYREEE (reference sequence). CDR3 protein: CASSLDVGGDNEQFF. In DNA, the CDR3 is TGTGCCAGCAGCTTGGACGTTGGGGGAGACAATGAGCAGTTCTTC. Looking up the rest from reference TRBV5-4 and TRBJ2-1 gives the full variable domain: ETGVTQSPTHLIKTRGQQVTLRCSSQSGHNTVSWYQQALGQGPQFIFQYYREEENGRGNFPPRFSGLQFPNYSSELNVNALELDDSALYLCASSLDVGGDNEQFFGPGTRLTVL.

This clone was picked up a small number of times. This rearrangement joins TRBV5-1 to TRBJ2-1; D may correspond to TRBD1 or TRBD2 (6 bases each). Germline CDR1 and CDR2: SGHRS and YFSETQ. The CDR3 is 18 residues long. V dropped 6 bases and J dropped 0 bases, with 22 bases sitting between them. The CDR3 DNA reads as TGCGCCAGCACAGGGGTTCGGGGGAATCTAGCCTCCTACAATGAGCAGTTCTTC. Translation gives CASTGVRGNLASYNEQFF.

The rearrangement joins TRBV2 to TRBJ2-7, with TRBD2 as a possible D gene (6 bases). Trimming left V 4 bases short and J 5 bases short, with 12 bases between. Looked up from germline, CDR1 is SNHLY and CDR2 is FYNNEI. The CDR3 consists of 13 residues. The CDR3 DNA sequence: TGTGCCAGCAGTGGAGAGGGGAGGAACGAGCAGTACTTC. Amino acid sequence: CASSGEGRNEQYF.

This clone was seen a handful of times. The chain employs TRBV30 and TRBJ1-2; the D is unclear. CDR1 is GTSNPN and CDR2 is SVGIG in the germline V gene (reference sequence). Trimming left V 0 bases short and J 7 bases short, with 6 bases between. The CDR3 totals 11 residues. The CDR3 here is CAWSVGVGYTF. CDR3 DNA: TGTGCCTGGAGTGTAGGCGTTGGCTACACCTTC.

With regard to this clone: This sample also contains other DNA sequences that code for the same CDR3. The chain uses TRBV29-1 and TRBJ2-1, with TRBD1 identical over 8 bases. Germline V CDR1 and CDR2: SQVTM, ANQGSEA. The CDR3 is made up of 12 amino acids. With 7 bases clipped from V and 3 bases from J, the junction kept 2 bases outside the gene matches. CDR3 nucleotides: TGCAGCGCAGGGGGCAGCTACAATGAGCAGTTCTTC. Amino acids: CSAGGSYNEQFF.

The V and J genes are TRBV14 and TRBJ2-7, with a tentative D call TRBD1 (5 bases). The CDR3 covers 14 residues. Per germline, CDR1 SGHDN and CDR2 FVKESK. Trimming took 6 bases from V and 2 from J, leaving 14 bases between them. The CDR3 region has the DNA TGTGCCAGCAGTCGAACAGGAATTCCCTACGAGCAGTACTTC. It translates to CASSRTGIPYEQYF.

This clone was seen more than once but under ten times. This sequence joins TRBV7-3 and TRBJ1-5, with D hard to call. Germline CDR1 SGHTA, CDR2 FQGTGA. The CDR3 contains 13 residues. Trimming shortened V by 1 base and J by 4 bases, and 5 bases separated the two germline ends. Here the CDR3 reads CASSLRANQPQHF. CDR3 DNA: TGTGCCAGCAGCTTAAGGGCTAATCAGCCCCAGCATTTT.

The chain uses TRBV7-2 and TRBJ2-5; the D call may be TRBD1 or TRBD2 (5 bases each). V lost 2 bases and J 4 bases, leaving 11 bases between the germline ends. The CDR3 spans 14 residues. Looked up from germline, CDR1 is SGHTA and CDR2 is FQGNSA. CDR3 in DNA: TGTGCCAGCAGCTTAAGGGATGGGGGAGAGACCCAGTACTTC. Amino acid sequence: CASSLRDGGETQYF.

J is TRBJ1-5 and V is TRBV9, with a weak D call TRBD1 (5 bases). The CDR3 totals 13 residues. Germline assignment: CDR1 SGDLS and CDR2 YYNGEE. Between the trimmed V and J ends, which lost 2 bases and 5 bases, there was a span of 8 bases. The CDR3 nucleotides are TGTGCCAGCAGCGTCGACAGTGATCAGCCCCAGCATTTT. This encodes CASSVDSDQPQHF. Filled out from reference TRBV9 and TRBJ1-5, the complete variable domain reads DSGVTQTPKHLITATGQRVTLRCSPRSGDLSVYWYQQSLDQGLQFLIQYYNGEERAKGNILERFSAQQFPDLHSELNLSSLELGDSALYFCASSVDSDQPQHFGDGTRLSIL.

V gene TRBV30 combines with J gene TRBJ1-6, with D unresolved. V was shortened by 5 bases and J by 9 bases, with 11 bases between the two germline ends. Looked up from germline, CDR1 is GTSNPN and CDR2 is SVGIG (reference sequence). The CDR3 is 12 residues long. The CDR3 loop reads CAWGRWASPLHF. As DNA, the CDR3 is TGTGCCTGGGGCAGGTGGGCTTCACCCCTCCACTTT. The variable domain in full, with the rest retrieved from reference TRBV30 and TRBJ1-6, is SQTIHQWPATLVQPVGSPLSLECTVEGTSNPNLYWYRQAAGRGLQLLFYSVGIGQISSEVPQNLSASRPQDRQFILSSKKLLLSDSGFYLCAWGRWASPLHFGNGTRLTVT.